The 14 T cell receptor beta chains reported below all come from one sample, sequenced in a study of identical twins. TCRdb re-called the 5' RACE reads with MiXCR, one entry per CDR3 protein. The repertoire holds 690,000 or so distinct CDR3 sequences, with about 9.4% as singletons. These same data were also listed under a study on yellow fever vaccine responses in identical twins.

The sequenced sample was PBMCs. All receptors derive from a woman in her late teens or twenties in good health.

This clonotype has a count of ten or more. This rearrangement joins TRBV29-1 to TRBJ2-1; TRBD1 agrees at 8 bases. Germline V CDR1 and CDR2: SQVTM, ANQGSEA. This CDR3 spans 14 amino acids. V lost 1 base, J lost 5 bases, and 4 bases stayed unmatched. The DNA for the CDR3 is TGCAGCGTTGAAGGACGGGGACAGGACAATGAGCAGTTCTTC. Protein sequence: CSVEGRGQDNEQFF.

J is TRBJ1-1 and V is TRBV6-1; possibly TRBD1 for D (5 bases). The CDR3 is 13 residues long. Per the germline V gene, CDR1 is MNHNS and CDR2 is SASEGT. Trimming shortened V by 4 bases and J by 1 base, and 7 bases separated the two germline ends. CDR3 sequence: CASSGGENTEAFF. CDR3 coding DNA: TGTGCCAGCAGTGGGGGGGAGAACACTGAAGCTTTCTTT.

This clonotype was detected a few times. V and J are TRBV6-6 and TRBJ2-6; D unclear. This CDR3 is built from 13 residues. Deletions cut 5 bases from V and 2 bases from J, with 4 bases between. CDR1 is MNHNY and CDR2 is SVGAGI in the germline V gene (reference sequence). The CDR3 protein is CASSPTGANVLTF. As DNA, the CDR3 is TGTGCCAGCAGTCCTACTGGGGCCAACGTCCTGACTTTC.

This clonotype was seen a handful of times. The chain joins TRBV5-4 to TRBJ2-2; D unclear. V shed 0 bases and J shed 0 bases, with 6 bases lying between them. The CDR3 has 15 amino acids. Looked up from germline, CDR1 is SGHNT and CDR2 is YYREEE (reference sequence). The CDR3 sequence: CASSLDTTNTGELFF. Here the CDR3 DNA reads TGTGCCAGCAGCTTGGACACTACGAACACCGGGGAGCTGTTTTTT.

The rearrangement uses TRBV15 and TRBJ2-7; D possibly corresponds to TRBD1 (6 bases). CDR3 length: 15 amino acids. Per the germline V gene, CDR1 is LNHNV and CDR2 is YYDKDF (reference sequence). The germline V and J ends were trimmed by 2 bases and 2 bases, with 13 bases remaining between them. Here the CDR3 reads CATSRFQGSTYEQYF. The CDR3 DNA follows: TGTGCCACCAGCAGATTTCAGGGGAGCACCTACGAGCAGTACTTC.

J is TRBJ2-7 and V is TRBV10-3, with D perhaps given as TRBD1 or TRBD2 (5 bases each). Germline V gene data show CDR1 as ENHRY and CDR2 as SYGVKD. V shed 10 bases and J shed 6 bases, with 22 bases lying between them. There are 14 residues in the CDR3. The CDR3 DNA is TGTGCCACCCTGCTCGGGGCTGGCCTGAGCGAGCAGTACTTC. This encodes CATLLGAGLSEQYF.

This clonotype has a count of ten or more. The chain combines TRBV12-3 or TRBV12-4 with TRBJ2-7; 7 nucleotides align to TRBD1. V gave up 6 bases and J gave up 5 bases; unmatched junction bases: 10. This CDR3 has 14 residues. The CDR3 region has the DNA TGTGCCAGCAGACTGAGACAGGGTATCAACGAGCAGTACTTC. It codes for CASRLRQGINEQYF.

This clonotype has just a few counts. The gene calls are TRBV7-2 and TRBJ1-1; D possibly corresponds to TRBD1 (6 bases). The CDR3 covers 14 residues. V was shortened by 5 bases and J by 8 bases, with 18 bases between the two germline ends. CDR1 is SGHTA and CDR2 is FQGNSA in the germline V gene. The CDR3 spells CASSPNLAGAEAFF. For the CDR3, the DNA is TGTGCCAGCAGCCCAAACCTGGCAGGGGCCGAAGCTTTCTTT.

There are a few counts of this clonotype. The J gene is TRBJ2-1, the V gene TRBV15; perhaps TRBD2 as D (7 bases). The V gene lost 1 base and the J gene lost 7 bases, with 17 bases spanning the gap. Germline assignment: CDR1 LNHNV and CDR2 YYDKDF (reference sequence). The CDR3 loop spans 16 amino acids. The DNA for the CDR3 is TGTGCCACCAGCAGAGTACGGGGGGCCCCGGGTAATGAGCAGTTCTTC. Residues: CATSRVRGAPGNEQFF.

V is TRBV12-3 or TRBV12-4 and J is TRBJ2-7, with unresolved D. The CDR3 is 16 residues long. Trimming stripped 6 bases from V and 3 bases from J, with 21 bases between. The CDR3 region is CASSHGQVVDGYEQYF. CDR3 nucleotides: TGTGCCAGCAGCCACGGCCAGGTGGTTGATGGCTACGAGCAGTACTTC.

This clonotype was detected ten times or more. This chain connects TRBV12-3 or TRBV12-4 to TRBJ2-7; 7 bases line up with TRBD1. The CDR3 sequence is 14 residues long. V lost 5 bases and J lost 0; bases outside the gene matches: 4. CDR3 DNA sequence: TGTGCCAGCAGTCCGACAGGGAGCTCCTACGAGCAGTACTTC. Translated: CASSPTGSSYEQYF.

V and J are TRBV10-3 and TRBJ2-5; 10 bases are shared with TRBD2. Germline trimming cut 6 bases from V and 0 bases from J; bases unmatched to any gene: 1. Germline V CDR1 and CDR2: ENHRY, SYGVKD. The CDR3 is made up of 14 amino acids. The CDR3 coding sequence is TGTGCCATCAGAAGCGGGGGGGACCAAGAGACCCAGTACTTC. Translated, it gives CAIRSGGDQETQYF.

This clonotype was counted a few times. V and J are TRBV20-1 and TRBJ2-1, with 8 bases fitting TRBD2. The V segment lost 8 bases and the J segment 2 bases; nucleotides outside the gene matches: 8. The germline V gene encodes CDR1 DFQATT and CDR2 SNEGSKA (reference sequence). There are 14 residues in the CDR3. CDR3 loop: CSLFWREAYNEQFF. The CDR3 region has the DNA TGCAGTCTCTTTTGGCGGGAGGCCTACAATGAGCAGTTCTTC.

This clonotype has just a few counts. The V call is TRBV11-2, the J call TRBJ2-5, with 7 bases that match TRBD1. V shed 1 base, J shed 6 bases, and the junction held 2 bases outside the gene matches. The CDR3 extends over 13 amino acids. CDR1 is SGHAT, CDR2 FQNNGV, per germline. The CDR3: CASSLGQGKTQYF. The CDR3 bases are TGTGCCAGCAGCTTAGGACAGGGAAAGACCCAGTACTTC.